This entry features one T cell receptor (beta chain) sequence. Each CDR3 protein gets one entry after TCRdb re-called the RT-PCR reads with MiXCR. The sample lists more than 550,000 distinct CDR3 sequences; about 11% were seen once. This sample was included in a study of response to subunit inactivated influenza vaccine. This CDR3 has 16 amino acids. Germline CDR1 and CDR2: GTSNPN and SVGIG (reference sequence). Trimming removed 0 bases from V and 2 bases from J; junction bases left unmatched: 6. Separately, the same data were catalogued under a study of T cells expressing NK-cell markers. That work adds: Synthesis of TCR beta cDNA relied on 5'RACE template switching carrying UMIs. For a few donors, these clonotypes were likewise the leading ones in the CD3+CD56-NKG2C+ fraction. It was still unclear whether expanded NKG2C+ T cell clones were HCMV specific.

The J gene is TRBJ2-1, the V gene TRBV30; 8 bases map to TRBD2. The TCR sequence derives from a middle-aged man who received an inactivated influenza vaccine. The specimen was PBMCs from blood, collected on the day of vaccination. CDR3 loop: CAWSVRAGGAYNEQFF. The CDR3 DNA sequence: TGTGCCTGGAGTGTACGGGCCGGGGGGGCCTACAATGAGCAGTTCTTC.